This TCR beta chain appears in the sequencing data of a study of shared clonotypes between healthy human individuals. Whole-study context: Each donor's CD8 memory used one plate, CD8 naive two, each CD4 subset three.

The count of this clone is one. As defined, naive CD8 cells were CD45RO-negative and positively selected for CCR7, with terminally differentiated effector memory CD45RA+ cells excluded. The assay was immunoSEQ multiplex PCR, and TCRdb's table has in-frame clones only and misses some. The sample carries approximately 2,000,000 clones, 80% to 95% recorded once. The TCR sequence derives from a man aged 18-30 years in good health. Some clones in this sample may be carry-over from other donors' samples. Sequenced: naive CD8+ T cells from PBMCs.

DNA for the CDR3: TGTGCCAGCAGTGAAATTAGCGGGAGCTCCTACGAGCAGTACTTC. Translating it yields CASSEISGSSYEQYF. This chain uses TRBV6-1 with TRBJ2-7; 9 nucleotides line up with TRBD2. The CDR3 extends over 15 amino acids. CDR1 is MNHNS, CDR2 SASEGT, per germline. V shed 2 bases, J shed 0 bases, and the junction held 2 bases outside the gene matches.